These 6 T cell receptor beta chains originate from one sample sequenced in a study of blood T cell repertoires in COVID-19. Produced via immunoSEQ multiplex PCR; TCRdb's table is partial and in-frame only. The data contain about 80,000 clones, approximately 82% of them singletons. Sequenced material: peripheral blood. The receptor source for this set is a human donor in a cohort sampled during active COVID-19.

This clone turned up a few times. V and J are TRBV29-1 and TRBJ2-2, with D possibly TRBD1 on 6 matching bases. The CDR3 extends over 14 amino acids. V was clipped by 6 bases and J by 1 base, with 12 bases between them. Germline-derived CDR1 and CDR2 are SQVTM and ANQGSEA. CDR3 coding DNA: TGCAGCGTGACCGGGACAAGGAACACCGGGGAGCTGTTTTTT. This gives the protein CSVTGTRNTGELFF.

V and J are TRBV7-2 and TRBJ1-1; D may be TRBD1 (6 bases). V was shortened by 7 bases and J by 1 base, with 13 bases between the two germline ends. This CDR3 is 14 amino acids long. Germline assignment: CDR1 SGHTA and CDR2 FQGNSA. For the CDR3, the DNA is TGTGCCAGCACCCGGGGCAGGGGGAACACTGAAGCTTTCTTT. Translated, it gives CASTRGRGNTEAFF.

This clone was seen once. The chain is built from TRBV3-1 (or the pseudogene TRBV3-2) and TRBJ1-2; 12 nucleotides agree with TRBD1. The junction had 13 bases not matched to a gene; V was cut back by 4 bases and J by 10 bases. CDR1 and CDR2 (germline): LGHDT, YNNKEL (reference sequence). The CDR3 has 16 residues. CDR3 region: CASSPGTGGIQGLYTF. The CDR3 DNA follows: TGTGCCAGCAGCCCTGGGACAGGGGGCATTCAAGGCCTCTACACCTTC.

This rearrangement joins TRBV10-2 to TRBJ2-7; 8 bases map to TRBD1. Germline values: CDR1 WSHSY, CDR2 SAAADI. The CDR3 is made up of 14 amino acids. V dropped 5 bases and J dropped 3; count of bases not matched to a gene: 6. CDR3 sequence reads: CASSTPGTGYEQYF. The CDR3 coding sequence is TGCGCCAGCAGTACCCCTGGGACAGGCTACGAGCAGTACTTC.

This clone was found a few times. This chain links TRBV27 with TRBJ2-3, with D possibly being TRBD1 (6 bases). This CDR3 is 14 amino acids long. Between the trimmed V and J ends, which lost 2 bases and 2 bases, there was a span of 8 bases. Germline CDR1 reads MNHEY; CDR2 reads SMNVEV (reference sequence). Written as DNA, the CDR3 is TGTGCCAGCAGTTTAGGACAGCTCACAGATACGCAGTATTTT. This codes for CASSLGQLTDTQYF.

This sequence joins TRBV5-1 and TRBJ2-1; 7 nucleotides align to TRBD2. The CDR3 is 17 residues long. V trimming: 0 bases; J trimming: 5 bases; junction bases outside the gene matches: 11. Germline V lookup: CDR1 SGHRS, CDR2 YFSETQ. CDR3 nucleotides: TGCGCCAGCAGCTTGGCCAATATAGCGGGTATGAACAATGAGCAGTTCTTC. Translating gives CASSLANIAGMNNEQFF.